Detailed here is one TCR beta chain. Its target is not known. This record belongs to a study of T cell responses to AZD1222 COVID-19 vaccine. Study-level background: Researchers grouped second doses given at about 4 or about 12 weeks into one pool. Study results and limitations: Seropositive AZD1222 recipients at baseline numbered only six or seven. Females made up more of the donors, who were largely white British, and clonal diversity may have come out too low. After two AZD1222 doses, spike-specific TCR breadth and depth rose versus day 0.

The CDR3 extends over 13 amino acids. Germline loops: CDR1 MNHEY, CDR2 SVGAGI. The ends lost 7 bases at V and 5 bases at J; junction bases unmatched: 7. The table came from immunoSEQ multiplex PCR; TCRdb's copy has only in-frame clones and leaves some out. The top ten clones hold 1.5% to 2% of a sample with some 140,000 clones, approximately 91% of them seen once. The origin of this receptor is an adult in good health. This sequence joins TRBV6-5 and TRBJ1-2, with TRBD1 matching over 7 bases. Sequencing used peripheral blood, obtained on day 0 of AZD1222 vaccination. The CDR3 DNA is TGTGCCAGCACCGACGACAGGGATTATGGCTACACCTTC. The encoded protein is CASTDDRDYGYTF.